These T cell receptor beta chains were read from a single sample in a study of T cell repertoires in cytomegalovirus infection. These receptors have no known antigen. MiXCR, applied by TCRdb to the reads, yields one record per CDR3 protein. The sample holds 680,000 or so distinct CDR3 sequences, 30% to 40% seen once. This material consisted of cultured PBMCs, taken from culture after CMV antigen stimulation. Source of these receptors: a human donor in good health (CMV status not recorded). Some clones in this sample may be carry-over from other donors' samples. Both conserved end residues are part of each CDR3. Each record gives: V gene, D gene, J gene, clone size, CDR3 DNA, CDR3 protein. The D gene is left open where the match is weak. Clone sizes are given selectively: once, few, many, or a class where the clone is expanded.

>TRBV6-2/TRBV6-3|TRBD2|TRBJ2-2|few
TGTGCCAGCAGTTACTCGTCGGGACTAGCGACGAACACCGGGGAGCTGTTTTTT
CASSYSSGLATNTGELFF
>TRBV29-1|-|TRBJ1-2|-
TGCAGCGCCTATCGGGGGTTCGGCTACACCTTC
CSAYRGFGYTF
>TRBV6-2/TRBV6-3|TRBD2|TRBJ2-3|-
TGTGCCAGCATACTAGCGGGGGCCAACACAGATACGCAGTATTTT
CASILAGANTDTQYF
>TRBV2|TRBD1|TRBJ1-2|-
TGTGCCAGCAGAGCAAGAGGGACAGGGAAACGGTACACCTTC
CASRARGTGKRYTF
>TRBV19|-|TRBJ1-2|-
TGTGCCAGTAGTCATCGAGAGGGAAACTATGGCTACACCTTC
CASSHREGNYGYTF
>TRBV7-9|-|TRBJ2-1|-
TGTGCCAGCAGCGTCAAGGAGTTCGGGTTCTTC
CASSVKEFGFF
>TRBV12-3/TRBV12-4|-|TRBJ2-5|few
TGTGCCAGCAGACCGACTGACAGTTTACAAGAGACCCAGTACTTC
CASRPTDSLQETQYF
>TRBV7-6|TRBD2|TRBJ2-1|-
TGTGCCAGCAGCTTATCCGGGACTAGCGGCAATGAGCAGTTCTTC
CASSLSGTSGNEQFF
>TRBV27|TRBD2|TRBJ2-1|few
TGTGCCAGCAGTCCTCCGGGACTACCACCCTACAATGAGCAGTTCTTC
CASSPPGLPPYNEQFF
>TRBV2|TRBD2|TRBJ2-2|-
TGTGCCAGCAGCCGGGAACTAGCGGGGAACACCGGGGAGCTGTTTTTT
CASSRELAGNTGELFF
>TRBV12-3/TRBV12-4|-|TRBJ2-3|few
TGTGCCAGCAGTTTATTCCCGAGCACAGATACGCAGTATTTT
CASSLFPSTDTQYF
>TRBV7-6|-|TRBJ2-5|few
TGTGCCAGCAGCTTAGAAACAGGGTGGGAGACCCAGTACTTC
CASSLETGWETQYF
>TRBV7-2|TRBD1|TRBJ2-7|many
TGTGCCAGCAGCGACAGGGGGCCCTACGAGCAGTACTTC
CASSDRGPYEQYF
>TRBV3-1|-|TRBJ2-5|-
TGTGCCAGCAGCAACCACCCCTCATTACCGTACCAAGAGACCCAGTACTTC
CASSNHPSLPYQETQYF
>TRBV12-3/TRBV12-4|TRBD2|TRBJ2-2|-
TGTGCCAGCAGTCATCCCGGGACTAGCGGGGGTTTCAACACCGGGGAGCTGTTTTTT
CASSHPGTSGGFNTGELFF
>TRBV20-1|-|TRBJ1-6|few
TGCAGTGCTAGGACCGGCTCCTATAATTCACCCCTCCACTTT
CSARTGSYNSPLHF
>TRBV19|-|TRBJ2-5|few
TGTGCCAGTAGACAAACTAGTCGCGAGACCCAGTACTTC
CASRQTSRETQYF
>TRBV7-2|-|TRBJ1-1|many
TGTGCCAGCAGCTTAGTAGGCTGGCAGGGTTCTTTCTTT
CASSLVGWQGSFF
>TRBV7-9|-|TRBJ2-5|-
TGTGCCAGCAGCGGGGGAAGGGGGGGCATGGAGACCCAGTACTTC
CASSGGRGGMETQYF
>TRBV4-1|TRBD2|TRBJ2-1|-
TGCGCCAGCCGGCAGTATGGGACTAGCGGGAGTAGTGAGCAGTTCTTC
CASRQYGTSGSSEQFF
>TRBV7-2|TRBD2|TRBJ2-7|many
TGTGCCAGCAGCCCTGCGCTTGCGGGGGGGGACGAGCAGTACTTC
CASSPALAGGDEQYF
>TRBV6-2/TRBV6-3|-|TRBJ2-1|-
TGTGCCAGCAGTCATACGGGACACCACAATGAGCAGTTCTTC
CASSHTGHHNEQFF
>TRBV2|-|TRBJ1-1|-
TGTGCCAGCAGTGGTAGGGTCCTGGCTGCTTTCTTT
CASSGRVLAAFF
>TRBV18|TRBD2|TRBJ2-1|-
TGTGCCAGCTCACCACTAGGTGGGACTAGCGGGAGAACTGAGCAGTTCTTC
CASSPLGGTSGRTEQFF
>TRBV7-2|-|TRBJ1-2|-
TGTGCCAGCAGCCACCCGCCTTCCTATGGCTACACCTTC
CASSHPPSYGYTF
>TRBV20-1|-|TRBJ2-2|-
TGCAGTGCTAGAGCTACAGGCCCGCGGCTAGGAAGAACCGGGGAGCTGTTTTTT
CSARATGPRLGRTGELFF
>TRBV15|-|TRBJ1-4|-
TGTGCCACCAGCTCCCGGACGGCAAATGAAAAACTGTTTTTT
CATSSRTANEKLFF
>TRBV7-2|TRBD2|TRBJ2-3|many
TGTGCCAGCAGCTTATACCGGGGGGGAAGCACAGATACGCAGTATTTT
CASSLYRGGSTDTQYF
>TRBV11-2|TRBD1|TRBJ2-1|-
TGTGCCAGCAGCTTCATACAGGGGTACAATGAGCAGTTCTTC
CASSFIQGYNEQFF
>TRBV7-6|-|TRBJ2-7|few
TGTGCCAGCAGCGCTCGACAGTACTCCTACGAGCAGTACTTC
CASSARQYSYEQYF
>TRBV2|TRBD2|TRBJ2-1|few
TGTGCCAGCACCCAACTAGCGGGAGGTAACAATGAGCAGTTCTTC
CASTQLAGGNNEQFF
>TRBV20-1|TRBD2|TRBJ2-5|-
TGCAGTGCTAGCAGCCTAGCGGGGGGTTTTGAGACCCAGTACTTC
CSASSLAGGFETQYF
>TRBV27|TRBD1|TRBJ1-1|few
TGTGCCAGCAGTTCAGGACAGGGAAGGGGGACCACTGAAGCTTTCTTT
CASSSGQGRGTTEAFF
>TRBV7-8|-|TRBJ2-1|-
TGTGCCAGCAGCCCCCTTGGCAGCTGGGATGAGCAGTTCTTC
CASSPLGSWDEQFF
>TRBV12-3/TRBV12-4|-|TRBJ2-7|many
TGTGCCAGCAGTTTAGAACAGCTTGGGGAGCAGTACTTC
CASSLEQLGEQYF
>TRBV7-6|-|TRBJ2-5|few
TGTGCCAGCAGCTCAGGGGTTCGTGAGACCCAGTACTTC
CASSSGVRETQYF
>TRBV11-2|-|TRBJ2-5|-
TGTGCCAGCAGTGGGCAAAGGGAGACCCAGTACTTC
CASSGQRETQYF
>TRBV6-6|-|TRBJ1-4|-
TGTGCCAGCAGCCCCCGCTCGGGCGGAAGTAATGAAAAACTGTTTTTT
CASSPRSGGSNEKLFF
>TRBV9|-|TRBJ2-3|once
TGTGCCAGCAGCGTAGTAGCGAGCGGGGACAGCTATTTTAGAGATACGCAGTATTTT
CASSVVASGDSYFRDTQYF
>TRBV7-6|TRBD2|TRBJ2-1|few
TGTGCCAGCAGCACCCTAGCGGGGCTATACAATGAGCAGTTCTTC
CASSTLAGLYNEQFF
>TRBV7-6|-|TRBJ1-4|few
TGTGCCAGCAGCTTTCTAGGCCTTCAACTGTTTTTT
CASSFLGLQLFF
>TRBV7-6|TRBD1|TRBJ1-1|many
TGTGCCAGCAGGGATTACAGGGGGTTGAACACTGAAGCTTTCTTT
CASRDYRGLNTEAFF
>TRBV20-1|TRBD1|TRBJ1-4|-
TGCAGTGCTAGAGGGCAGGGGGGCGAAAAACTGTTTTTT
CSARGQGGEKLFF
>TRBV4-1|-|TRBJ2-4|few
TGCGCCAGCAGCCCCTCGGGACCGGAGGCCATTCAGTACTTC
CASSPSGPEAIQYF
>TRBV4-1|TRBD2|TRBJ2-3|-
TGCGCCAGCAGCCAAGCTACACCCACGGTAGCGGGGGGGCCGAGAGATACGCAGTATTTT
CASSQATPTVAGGPRDTQYF
>TRBV2|-|TRBJ1-2|few
TGTGCCACCGGGACCCTCTATGGCTACACCTTC
CATGTLYGYTF
>TRBV5-5|-|TRBJ2-1|few
TGTGCCAGCAGCTGGGTCGGACTACACAGGGATGAGCAGTTCTTC
CASSWVGLHRDEQFF
>TRBV7-6|TRBD1|TRBJ2-1|-
TGTGCCAGCAGCCCCCGCGGGACAGGGCCCTACAATGAGCAGTTCTTC
CASSPRGTGPYNEQFF
>TRBV15|TRBD2|TRBJ2-2|-
TGTGCCACCAGCGTAGGACTAGCGGGATCAACGAACACCGGGGAGCTGTTTTTT
CATSVGLAGSTNTGELFF
>TRBV10-3|TRBD2|TRBJ2-1|-
TGTGCCATCAGATATAGCGGGGTTATTGGTGAGCAGTTCTTC
CAIRYSGVIGEQFF